The clone carrying this T cell receptor beta chain has just a few counts. Its antigen is undetermined. After 5'RACE with constant-segment primers, TCR alpha and TCR beta cDNA libraries carrying sample barcodes and UMIs were obtained. TCRdb reprocessed the 5' RACE reads with MiXCR, giving one entry per CDR3 protein. Of over 350,000 distinct CDR3 sequences listed, 15% to 20% are singletons. The data are from a study of T-cell memory formation after mild COVID-19. Study as a whole: Most TCR clusters belonged to a single donor. Study-level findings and limits: Clones which contracted sat mainly in CM and EM if CD4+, and in EMRA if CD8+.

J gave up 8 bases and V 12 bases, and 8 bases lay outside the gene matches. The length of the CDR3 is 12 residues. Germline loops: CDR1 KGHDR, CDR2 SFDVKD. The source is a man between 18 and 35 years old who had mild COVID-19 (a few samples of this study predate the infection). Cell type and time point are not known. V is TRBV24-1 and J is TRBJ2-4; 8 nucleotides match TRBD2. The sequencing sample was made of PBMCs or a T cell subset sorted from them (not recorded which). The CDR3 bases are TGTGCCTCGCGGGGGGATTTGTACATTCAGTACTTC. Amino acids: CASRGDLYIQYF.